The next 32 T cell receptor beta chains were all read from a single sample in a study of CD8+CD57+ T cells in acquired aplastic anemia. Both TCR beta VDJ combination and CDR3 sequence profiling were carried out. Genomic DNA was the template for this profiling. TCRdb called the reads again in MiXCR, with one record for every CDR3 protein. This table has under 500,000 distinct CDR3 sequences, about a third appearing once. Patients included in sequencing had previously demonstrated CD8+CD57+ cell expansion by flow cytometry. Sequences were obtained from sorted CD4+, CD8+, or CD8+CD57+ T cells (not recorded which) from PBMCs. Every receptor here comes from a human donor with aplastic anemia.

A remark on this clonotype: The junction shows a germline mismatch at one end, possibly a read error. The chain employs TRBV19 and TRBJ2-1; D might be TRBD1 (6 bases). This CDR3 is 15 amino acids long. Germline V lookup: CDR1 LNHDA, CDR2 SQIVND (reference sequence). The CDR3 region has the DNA TGTGCCAGTAGTAGACAGGTCAGCTCCTACAATGAGCAGCTCTTC. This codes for CASSRQVSSYNEQLF.

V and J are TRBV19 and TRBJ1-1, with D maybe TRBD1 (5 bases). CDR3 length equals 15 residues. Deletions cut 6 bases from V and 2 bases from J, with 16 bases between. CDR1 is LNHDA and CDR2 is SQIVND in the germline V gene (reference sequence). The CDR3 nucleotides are TGTGCCAGTAGGACTACCGACGGGGGAAACACTGAAGCTTTCTTT. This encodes CASRTTDGGNTEAFF.

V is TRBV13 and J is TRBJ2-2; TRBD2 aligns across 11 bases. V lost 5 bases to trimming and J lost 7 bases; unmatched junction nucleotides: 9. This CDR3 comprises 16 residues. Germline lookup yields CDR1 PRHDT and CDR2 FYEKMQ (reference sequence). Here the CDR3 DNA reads TGTGCCAGCAGCACAACCGGTAGCGGGAGGGTCGGGGAGCTGTTTTTT. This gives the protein CASSTTGSGRVGELFF.

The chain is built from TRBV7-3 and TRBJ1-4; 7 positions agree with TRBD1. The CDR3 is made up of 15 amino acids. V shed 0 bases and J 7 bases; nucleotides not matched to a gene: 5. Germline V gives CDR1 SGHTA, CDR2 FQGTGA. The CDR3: CASSLTGRGGEKLFF. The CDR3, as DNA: TGTGCCAGCAGCTTAACGGGCAGGGGGGGTGAAAAACTGTTTTTT.

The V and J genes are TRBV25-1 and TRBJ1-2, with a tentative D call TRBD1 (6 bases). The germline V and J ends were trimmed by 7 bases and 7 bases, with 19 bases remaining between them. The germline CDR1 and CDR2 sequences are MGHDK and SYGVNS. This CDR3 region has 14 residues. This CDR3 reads CASKGVAGSPGYTF. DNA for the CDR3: TGTGCCAGCAAGGGGGTAGCGGGAAGCCCTGGCTACACCTTC.

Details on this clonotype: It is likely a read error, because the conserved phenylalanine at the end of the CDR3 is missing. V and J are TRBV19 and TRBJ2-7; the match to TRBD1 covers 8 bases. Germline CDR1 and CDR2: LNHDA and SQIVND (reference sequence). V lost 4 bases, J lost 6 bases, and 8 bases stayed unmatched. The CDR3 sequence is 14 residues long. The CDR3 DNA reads TGTGCCAGTAGTAGCCCAGACAGGGGCAGCGAGCAGTACCTC. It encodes CASSSPDRGSEQYL.

This CDR3 reads CASTPPGGDTEAFF. The CDR3 DNA is TGCGCCAGCACCCCCCCAGGCGGTGACACTGAAGCTTTCTTT. The rearrangement links TRBV10-2 to TRBJ1-1, with no clear D. The CDR3 loop spans 14 amino acids. The germline V gene encodes CDR1 WSHSY and CDR2 SAAADI. Trimming took off 7 bases at V and 3 bases at J, with 15 bases between the two ends.

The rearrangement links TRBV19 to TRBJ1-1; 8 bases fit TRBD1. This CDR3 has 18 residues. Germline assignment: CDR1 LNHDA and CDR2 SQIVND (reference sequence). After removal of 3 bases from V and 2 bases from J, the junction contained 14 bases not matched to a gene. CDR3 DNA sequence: TGTGCCAGTAGTATTTTTACTGCCGGGACAGGCGGCAACACTGAAGCTTTCTTT. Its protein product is CASSIFTAGTGGNTEAFF.

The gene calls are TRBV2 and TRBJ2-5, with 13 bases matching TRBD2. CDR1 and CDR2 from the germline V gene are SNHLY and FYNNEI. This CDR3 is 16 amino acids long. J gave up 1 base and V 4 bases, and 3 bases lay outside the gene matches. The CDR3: CASSGTSGRAQETQYF. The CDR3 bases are TGTGCCAGCAGTGGAACTAGCGGGAGGGCCCAAGAGACCCAGTACTTC.

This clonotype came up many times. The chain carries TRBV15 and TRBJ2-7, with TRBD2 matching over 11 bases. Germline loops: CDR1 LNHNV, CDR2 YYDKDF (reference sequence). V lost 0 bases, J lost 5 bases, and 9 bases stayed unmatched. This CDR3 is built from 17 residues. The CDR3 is CATSRDGTSGRWDEQYF. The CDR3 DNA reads TGTGCCACCAGCAGAGATGGTACTAGCGGGAGATGGGACGAGCAGTACTTC.

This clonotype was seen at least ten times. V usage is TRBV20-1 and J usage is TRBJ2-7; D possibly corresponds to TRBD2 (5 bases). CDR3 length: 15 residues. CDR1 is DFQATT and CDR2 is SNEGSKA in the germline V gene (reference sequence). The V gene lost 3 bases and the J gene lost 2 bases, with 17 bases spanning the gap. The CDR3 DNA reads TGCAGTGCTAGGCATGTCGGAGGACGGACCTACGAGCAGTACTTC. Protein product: CSARHVGGRTYEQYF.

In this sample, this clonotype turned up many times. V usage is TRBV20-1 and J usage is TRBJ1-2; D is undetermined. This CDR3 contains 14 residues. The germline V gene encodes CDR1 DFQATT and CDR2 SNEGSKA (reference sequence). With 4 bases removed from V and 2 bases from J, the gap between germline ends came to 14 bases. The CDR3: CSATVIRENYGYTF. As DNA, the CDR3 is TGCAGTGCTACCGTTATTAGGGAGAACTATGGCTACACCTTC.

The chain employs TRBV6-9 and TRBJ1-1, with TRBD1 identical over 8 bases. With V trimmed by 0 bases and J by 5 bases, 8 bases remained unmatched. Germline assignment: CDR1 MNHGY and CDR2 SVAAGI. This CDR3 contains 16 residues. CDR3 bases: TGTGCCAGCAGTTATTCGCGCAGGGGGCCATATACTGAAGCTTTCTTT. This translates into CASSYSRRGPYTEAFF.

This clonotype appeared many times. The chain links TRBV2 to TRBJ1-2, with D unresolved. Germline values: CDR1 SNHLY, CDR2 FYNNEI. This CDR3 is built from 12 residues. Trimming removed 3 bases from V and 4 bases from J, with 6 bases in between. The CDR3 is CASSDYPYGYTF. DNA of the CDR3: TGTGCCAGCAGTGACTACCCCTATGGCTACACCTTC.

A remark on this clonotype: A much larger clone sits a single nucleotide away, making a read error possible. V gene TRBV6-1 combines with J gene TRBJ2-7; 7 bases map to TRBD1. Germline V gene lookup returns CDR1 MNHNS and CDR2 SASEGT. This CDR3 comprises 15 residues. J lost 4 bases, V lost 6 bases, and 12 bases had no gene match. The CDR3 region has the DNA TGTGCCAGCAGGGGAAGGACAGGTGGCCCGTACGAGCAGTACTTC. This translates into CASRGRTGGPYEQYF.

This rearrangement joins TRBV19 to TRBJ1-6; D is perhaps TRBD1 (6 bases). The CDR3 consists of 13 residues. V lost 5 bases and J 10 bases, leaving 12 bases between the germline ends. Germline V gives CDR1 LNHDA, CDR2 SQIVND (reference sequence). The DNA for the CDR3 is TGTGCCAGTAGTCCCAGGAGGGGGTCACCCCTCCACTTT. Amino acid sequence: CASSPRRGSPLHF.

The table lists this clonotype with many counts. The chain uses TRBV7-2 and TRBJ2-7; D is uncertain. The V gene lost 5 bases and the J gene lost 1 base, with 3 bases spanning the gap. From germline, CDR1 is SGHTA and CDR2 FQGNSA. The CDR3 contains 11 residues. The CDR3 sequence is CASSPSYEQYF. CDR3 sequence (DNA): TGTGCCAGCAGCCCTTCCTACGAGCAGTACTTC.

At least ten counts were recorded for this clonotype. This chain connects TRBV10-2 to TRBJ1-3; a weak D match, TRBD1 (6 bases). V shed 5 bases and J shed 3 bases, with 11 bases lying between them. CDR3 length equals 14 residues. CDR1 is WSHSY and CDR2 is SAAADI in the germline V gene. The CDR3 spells CASSRRGFGNTIYF. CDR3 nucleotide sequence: TGCGCCAGCAGTCGGAGGGGGTTTGGAAACACCATATATTTT.

The CDR3 DNA reads TGCGCCAGCACCCAGGAAGCACGGTCGACAGATACGCAGTATTTT. Its protein is CASTQEARSTDTQYF. This sequence joins TRBV5-1 and TRBJ2-3; unclear D gene. The length of the CDR3 is 15 residues. Germline CDR1 is SGHRS and CDR2 is YFSETQ. Trimming took off 6 bases at V and 3 bases at J, with 17 bases between the two ends.

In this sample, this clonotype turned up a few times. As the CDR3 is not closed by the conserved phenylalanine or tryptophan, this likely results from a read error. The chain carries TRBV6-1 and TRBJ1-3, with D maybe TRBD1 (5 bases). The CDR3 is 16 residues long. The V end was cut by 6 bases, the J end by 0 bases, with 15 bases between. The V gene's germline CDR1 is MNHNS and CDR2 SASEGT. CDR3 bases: TGTGCCAGCAGCCAGGGCATCTTAAGCTCTGGAAACACCATATATTCT. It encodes CASSQGILSSGNTIYS.

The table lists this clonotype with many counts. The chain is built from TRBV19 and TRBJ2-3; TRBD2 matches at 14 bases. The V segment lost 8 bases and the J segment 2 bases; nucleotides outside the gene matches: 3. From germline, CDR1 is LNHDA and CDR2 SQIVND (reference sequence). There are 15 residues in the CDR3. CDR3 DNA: TGTGCCAGTGGACTAGCGGGGGGTTACACAGATACGCAGTATTTT. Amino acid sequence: CASGLAGGYTDTQYF. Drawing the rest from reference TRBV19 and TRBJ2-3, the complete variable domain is DGGITQSPKYLFRKEGQNVTLSCEQNLNHDAMYWYRQDPGQGLRLIYYSQIVNDFQKGDIAEGYSVSREKKESFPLTVTSAQKNPTAFYLCASGLAGGYTDTQYFGPGTRLTVL.

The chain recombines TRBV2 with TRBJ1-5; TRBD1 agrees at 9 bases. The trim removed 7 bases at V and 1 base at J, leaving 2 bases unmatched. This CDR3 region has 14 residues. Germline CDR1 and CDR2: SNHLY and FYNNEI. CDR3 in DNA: TGTGCCAGCAAACAGGGGGCGAGCAATCAGCCCCAGCATTTT. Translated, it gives CASKQGASNQPQHF.

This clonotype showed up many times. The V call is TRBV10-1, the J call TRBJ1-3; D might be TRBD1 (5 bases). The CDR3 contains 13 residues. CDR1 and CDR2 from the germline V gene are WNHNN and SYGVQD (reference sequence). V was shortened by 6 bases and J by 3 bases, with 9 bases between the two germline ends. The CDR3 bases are TGCGCCAGCAGCAGGGATTATGGAAACACCATATATTTT. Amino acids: CASSRDYGNTIYF.

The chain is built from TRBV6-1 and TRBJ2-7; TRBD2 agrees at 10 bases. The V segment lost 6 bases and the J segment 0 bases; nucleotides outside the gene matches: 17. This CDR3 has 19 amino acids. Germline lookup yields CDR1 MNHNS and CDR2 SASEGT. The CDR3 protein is CASRRLPGLALISSYEQYF. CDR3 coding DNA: TGTGCCAGCAGACGACTGCCGGGACTAGCGCTCATCAGCTCCTACGAGCAGTACTTC.

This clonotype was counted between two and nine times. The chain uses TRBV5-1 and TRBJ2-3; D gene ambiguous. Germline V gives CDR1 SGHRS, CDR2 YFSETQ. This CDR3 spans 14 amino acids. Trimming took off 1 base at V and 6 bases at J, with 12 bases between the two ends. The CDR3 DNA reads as TGCGCCAGCAGCTTGTATTCGGTCCGGGATACGCAGTATTTT. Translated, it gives CASSLYSVRDTQYF.

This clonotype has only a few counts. CDR3 bases: TGTGCCAGCGTTAGGACAGACGGATACAATGAGCAGTTCTTC. Its translation is CASVRTDGYNEQFF. The rearrangement uses TRBV11-1 and TRBJ2-1; D is perhaps TRBD1 (6 bases). Germline lookup yields CDR1 SGHAT and CDR2 FQDESV (reference sequence). Trimming removed 8 bases at V and 4 bases at J, with 15 bases between. The CDR3 runs 14 residues. The complete variable domain, with remaining parts taken from reference TRBV11-1 and TRBJ2-1, reads EAEVAQSPRYKITEKSQAVAFWCDPISGHATLYWYRQILGQGPELLVQFQDESVVDDSQLPKDRFSAERLKGVDSTLKIQPAELGDSAMYLCASVRTDGYNEQFFGPGTRLTVL.

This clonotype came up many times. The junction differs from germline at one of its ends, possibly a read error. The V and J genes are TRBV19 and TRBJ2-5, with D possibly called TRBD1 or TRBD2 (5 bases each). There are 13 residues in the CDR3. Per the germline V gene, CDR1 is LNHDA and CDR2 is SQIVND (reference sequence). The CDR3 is CASSGTVQETQYF. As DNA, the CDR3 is TGCGCCAGCAGTGGGACGGTCCAAGAGACCCAGTACTTC. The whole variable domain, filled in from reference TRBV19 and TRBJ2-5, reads DGGITQSPKYLFRKEGQNVTLSCEQNLNHDAMYWYRQDPGQGLRLIYYSQIVNDFQKGDIAEGYSVSREKKESFPLTVTSAQKNPTAFYLCASSGTVQETQYFGPGTRLLVL.

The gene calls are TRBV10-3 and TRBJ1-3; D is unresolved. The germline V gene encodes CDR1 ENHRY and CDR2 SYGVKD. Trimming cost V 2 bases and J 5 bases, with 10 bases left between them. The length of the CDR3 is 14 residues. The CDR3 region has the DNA TGTGCCATCAGTGAGAGGACGGAGAGAAACACCATATATTTT. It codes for CAISERTERNTIYF.

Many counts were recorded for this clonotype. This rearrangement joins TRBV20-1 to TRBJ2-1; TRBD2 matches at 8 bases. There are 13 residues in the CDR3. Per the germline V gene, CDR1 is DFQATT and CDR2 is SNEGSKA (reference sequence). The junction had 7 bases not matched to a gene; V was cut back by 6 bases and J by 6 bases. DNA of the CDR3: TGCAGTGCACTGAGCGGGAGACTCAATGAGCAGTTCTTC. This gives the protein CSALSGRLNEQFF.

The CDR3 region has the DNA TGTGCCAGCAGCGCCGGGACAGGGGTTTCTCAGCCCCAGCATTTT. Its translation is CASSAGTGVSQPQHF. The rearrangement links TRBV9 to TRBJ1-5; 10 bases are shared with TRBD1. This CDR3 comprises 15 residues. Germline CDR1 and CDR2: SGDLS and YYNGEE. The V and J ends lost 3 bases and 6 bases, in that order; junction bases with no gene match: 6.

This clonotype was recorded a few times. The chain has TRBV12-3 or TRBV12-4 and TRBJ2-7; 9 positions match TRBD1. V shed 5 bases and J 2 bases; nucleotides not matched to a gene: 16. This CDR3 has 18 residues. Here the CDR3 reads CASSPGDRDSSEAYEQYF. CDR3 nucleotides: TGTGCCAGCAGTCCAGGGGACAGGGATAGTAGCGAAGCCTACGAGCAGTACTTC.

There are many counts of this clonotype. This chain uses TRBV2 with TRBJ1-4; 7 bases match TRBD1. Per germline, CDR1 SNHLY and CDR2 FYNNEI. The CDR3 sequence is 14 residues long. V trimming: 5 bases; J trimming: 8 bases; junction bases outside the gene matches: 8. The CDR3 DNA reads TGTGCCAGCAGTTCGACAGGGATAGGAGAAAAACTGTTTTTT. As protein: CASSSTGIGEKLFF. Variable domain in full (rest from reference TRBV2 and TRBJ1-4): EPEVTQTPSHQVTQMGQEVILRCVPISNHLYFYWYRQILGQKVEFLVSFYNNEISEKSEIFDDQFSVERPDGSNFTLKIRSTKLEDSAMYFCASSSTGIGEKLFFGSGTQLSVL.